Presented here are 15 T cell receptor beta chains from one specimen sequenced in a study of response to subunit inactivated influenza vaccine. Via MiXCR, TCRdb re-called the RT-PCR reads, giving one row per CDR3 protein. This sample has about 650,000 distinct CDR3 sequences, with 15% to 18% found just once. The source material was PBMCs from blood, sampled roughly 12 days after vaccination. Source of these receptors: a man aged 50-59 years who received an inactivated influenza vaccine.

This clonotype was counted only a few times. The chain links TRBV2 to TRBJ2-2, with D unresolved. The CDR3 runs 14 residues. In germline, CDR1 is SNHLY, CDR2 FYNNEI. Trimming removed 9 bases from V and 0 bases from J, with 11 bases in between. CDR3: CASQWLANTGELFF. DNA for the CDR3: TGTGCCAGTCAGTGGCTAGCGAACACCGGGGAGCTGTTTTTT.

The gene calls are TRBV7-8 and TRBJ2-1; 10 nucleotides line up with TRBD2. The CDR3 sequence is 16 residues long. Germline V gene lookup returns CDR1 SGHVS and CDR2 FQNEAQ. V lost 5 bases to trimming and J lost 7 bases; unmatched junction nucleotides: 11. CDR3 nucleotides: TGTGCCAGCAGCCCTACCAGCGGGAGGGCATGGAATGAGCAGTTCTTC. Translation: CASSPTSGRAWNEQFF.

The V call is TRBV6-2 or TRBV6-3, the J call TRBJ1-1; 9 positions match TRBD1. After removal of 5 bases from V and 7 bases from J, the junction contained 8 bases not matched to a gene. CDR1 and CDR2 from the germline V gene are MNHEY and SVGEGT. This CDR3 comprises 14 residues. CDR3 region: CASSPLGQGVEAFF. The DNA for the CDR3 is TGTGCCAGCAGTCCCTTGGGACAGGGCGTTGAAGCTTTCTTT.

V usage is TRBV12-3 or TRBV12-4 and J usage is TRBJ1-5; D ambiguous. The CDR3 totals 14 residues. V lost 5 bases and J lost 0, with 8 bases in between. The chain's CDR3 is CASSQHISNQPQHF. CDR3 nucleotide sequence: TGTGCCAGCAGTCAACACATTAGCAATCAGCCCCAGCATTTT.

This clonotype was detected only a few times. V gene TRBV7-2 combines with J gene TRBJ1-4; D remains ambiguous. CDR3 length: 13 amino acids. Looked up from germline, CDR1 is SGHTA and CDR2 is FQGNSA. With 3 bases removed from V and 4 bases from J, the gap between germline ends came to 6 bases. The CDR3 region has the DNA TGTGCCAGCAGCTTGCAGCGTAATGAAAAACTGTTTTTT. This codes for CASSLQRNEKLFF.

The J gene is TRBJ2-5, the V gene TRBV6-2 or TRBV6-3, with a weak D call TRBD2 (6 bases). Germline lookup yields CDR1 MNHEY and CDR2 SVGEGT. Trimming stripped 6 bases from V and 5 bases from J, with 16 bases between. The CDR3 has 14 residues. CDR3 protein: CASRTREAGETQYF. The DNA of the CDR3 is TGTGCCAGCAGAACCCGAGAGGCGGGGGAGACCCAGTACTTC.

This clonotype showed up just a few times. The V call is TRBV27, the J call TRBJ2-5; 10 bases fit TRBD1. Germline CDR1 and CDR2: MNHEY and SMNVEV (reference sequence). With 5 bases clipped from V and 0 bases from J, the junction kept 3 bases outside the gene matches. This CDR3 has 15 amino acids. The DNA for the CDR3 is TGTGCCAGCAGTCCGGACAGGGGGTACCAAGAGACCCAGTACTTC. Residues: CASSPDRGYQETQYF.

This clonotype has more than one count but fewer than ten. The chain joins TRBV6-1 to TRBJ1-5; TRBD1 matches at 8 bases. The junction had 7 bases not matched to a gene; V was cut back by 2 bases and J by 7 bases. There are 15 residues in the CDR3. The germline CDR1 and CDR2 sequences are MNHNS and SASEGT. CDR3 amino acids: CASSEQGAGGQPQHF. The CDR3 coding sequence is TGTGCCAGCAGTGAACAGGGGGCGGGTGGGCAGCCCCAGCATTTT.

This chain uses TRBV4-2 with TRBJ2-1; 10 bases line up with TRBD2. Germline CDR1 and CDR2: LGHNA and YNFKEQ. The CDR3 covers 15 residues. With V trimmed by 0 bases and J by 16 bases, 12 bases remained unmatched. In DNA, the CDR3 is TGTGCCAGCAGCCAAGATGAGCGGGGGGGCCAAAGATTATTCTTC. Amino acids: CASSQDERGGQRLFF.

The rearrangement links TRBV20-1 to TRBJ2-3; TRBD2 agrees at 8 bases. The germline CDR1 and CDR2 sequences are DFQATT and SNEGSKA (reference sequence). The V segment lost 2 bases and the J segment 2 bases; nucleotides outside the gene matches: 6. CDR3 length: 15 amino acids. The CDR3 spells CSARSLAEITDTQYF. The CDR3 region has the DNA TGCAGTGCTAGATCACTAGCGGAAATCACAGATACGCAGTATTTT.

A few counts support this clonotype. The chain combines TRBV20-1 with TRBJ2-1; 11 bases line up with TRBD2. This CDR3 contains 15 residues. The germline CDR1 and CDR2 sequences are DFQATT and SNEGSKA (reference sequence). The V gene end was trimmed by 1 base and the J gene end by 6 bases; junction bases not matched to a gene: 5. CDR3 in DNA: TGCAGTGCTAGAGGTCTAGCGGGAGGTGGCAATGAGCAGTTCTTC. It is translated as CSARGLAGGGNEQFF.

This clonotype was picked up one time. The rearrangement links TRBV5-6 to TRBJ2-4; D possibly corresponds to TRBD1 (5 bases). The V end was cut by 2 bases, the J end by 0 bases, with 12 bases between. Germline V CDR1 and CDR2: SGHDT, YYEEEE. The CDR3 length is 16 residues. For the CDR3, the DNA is TGTGCCAGCAGCTTAACAGGTACCTTAGCCAAAAACATTCAGTACTTC. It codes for CASSLTGTLAKNIQYF.

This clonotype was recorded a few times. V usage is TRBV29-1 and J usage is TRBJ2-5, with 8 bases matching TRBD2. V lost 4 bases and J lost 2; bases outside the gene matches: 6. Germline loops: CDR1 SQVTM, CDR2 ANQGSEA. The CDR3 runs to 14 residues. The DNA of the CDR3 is TGCAGCGTTGGTCGCGGGAGGTTGCAAGAGACCCAGTACTTC. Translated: CSVGRGRLQETQYF.

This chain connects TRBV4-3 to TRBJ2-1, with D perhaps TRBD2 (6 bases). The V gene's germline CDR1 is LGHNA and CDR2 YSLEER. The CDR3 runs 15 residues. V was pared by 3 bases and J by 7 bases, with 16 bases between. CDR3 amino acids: CASSQSRGSWNEQFF. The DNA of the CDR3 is TGCGCCAGCAGCCAGAGCCGGGGGAGTTGGAATGAGCAGTTCTTC.

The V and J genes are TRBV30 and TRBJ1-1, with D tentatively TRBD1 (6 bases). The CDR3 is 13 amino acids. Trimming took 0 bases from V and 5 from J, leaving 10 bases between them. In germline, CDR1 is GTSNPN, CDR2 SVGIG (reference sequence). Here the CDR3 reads CAWSVGATTEAFF. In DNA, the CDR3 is TGTGCCTGGAGTGTGGGGGCGACGACTGAAGCTTTCTTT.